These 24 T cell receptor beta chains were all obtained from the same sample, sequenced in a study of T-cell memory formation after mild COVID-19. TCRdb passed the 5' RACE reads through MiXCR, listing each CDR3 protein once. Of 350,000 to 450,000 distinct CDR3 sequences listed, less than 25% are singletons. Sequencing input: PBMCs or a T cell subset sorted from them (not recorded which). The receptors were sampled from an adult woman who had mild COVID-19 (a few samples of this study predate the infection). Cell type and time point are not known.

The chain has TRBV5-6 and TRBJ2-5, with D uncertain. The germline gives CDR1 SGHDT, CDR2 YYEEEE. The V end lost 4 bases, the J end lost 4 bases, and 11 bases lay between the germline ends. This CDR3 contains 13 residues. The CDR3 is CASSTDTGETQYF. The DNA for the CDR3 is TGTGCCAGCAGCACTGACACGGGAGAGACCCAGTACTTC.

This sequence joins TRBV20-1 and TRBJ2-7; D unclear. V was shortened by 0 bases and J by 5 bases, with 14 bases between the two germline ends. Germline CDR1 DFQATT, CDR2 SNEGSKA (reference sequence). This CDR3 contains 14 residues. For the CDR3, the DNA is TGCAGTGCTAGAGATTGGAACAGCCCGGACGAGCAGTACTTC. Protein sequence: CSARDWNSPDEQYF.

This chain uses TRBV6-2 or TRBV6-3 with TRBJ2-7; D is tentatively TRBD1 or TRBD2 (5 bases each). CDR1 is MNHEY and CDR2 is SVGEGT in the germline V gene. The CDR3 is 13 amino acids. V lost 2 bases, J lost 3 bases, and 8 bases lay in between. The CDR3 DNA sequence: TGTGCCAGCAGTTACCGGGACGACTACGAGCAGTACTTC. This encodes CASSYRDDYEQYF.

The rearrangement links TRBV20-1 to TRBJ1-5; D is ambiguous. CDR1 and CDR2 (germline): DFQATT, SNEGSKA (reference sequence). Trimming left V 3 bases short and J 5 bases short, with 17 bases between. This CDR3 contains 15 residues. CDR3 sequence reads: CSASPPTLKHQPQHF. The CDR3 bases are TGCAGTGCTAGCCCCCCGACCCTCAAACATCAGCCCCAGCATTTT.

The gene calls are TRBV2 and TRBJ2-7; 7 nucleotides match TRBD1. V shed 7 bases, J shed 2 bases, and the junction held 11 bases outside the gene matches. The length of the CDR3 is 15 residues. The germline V gene encodes CDR1 SNHLY and CDR2 FYNNEI. CDR3 nucleotide sequence: TGTGCCAGCAAGGTGGACAGGTCCCCCACCTACGAGCAGTACTTC. As protein: CASKVDRSPTYEQYF.

This clonotype was observed a few times. The chain uses TRBV12-3 or TRBV12-4 and TRBJ1-2, with D tentatively TRBD1 (5 bases). This CDR3 region has 14 residues. Trimming shortened V by 3 bases and J by 2 bases, and 10 bases separated the two germline ends. CDR3 coding DNA: TGTGCCAGCAGTTTGTGGTCAGGGAACTATGGCTACACCTTC. Encoded protein: CASSLWSGNYGYTF.

This chain joins TRBV12-3 or TRBV12-4 and TRBJ2-7; 7 bases fit TRBD1. Trimming cost V 0 bases and J 2 bases; bases outside gene matches: 16. The CDR3 loop spans 19 amino acids. CDR3 loop: CASSLANLKSTDRAYEQYF. CDR3 in DNA: TGTGCCAGCAGTTTAGCGAATCTTAAATCAACCGACAGGGCCTACGAGCAGTACTTC.

This clonotype was seen ten or more times. The chain joins TRBV12-3 or TRBV12-4 to TRBJ2-2; D not resolved. V lost 5 bases to trimming and J lost 2 bases, with 12 bases between them. The CDR3 has 15 amino acids. DNA of the CDR3: TGTGCCAGCAGTCCCCCCCGTACTAACACCGGGGAGCTGTTTTTT. Translating gives CASSPPRTNTGELFF.

This clonotype was seen a handful of times. The chain couples TRBV10-3 to TRBJ1-3; no firm D call. In germline, CDR1 is ENHRY, CDR2 SYGVKD. V dropped 0 bases and J dropped 4 bases, with 10 bases sitting between them. The CDR3 is 15 residues long. The CDR3 DNA reads TGTGCCATCAGTGAGTCGACGGGCAGCGGAAACACCATATATTTT. Translated, it gives CAISESTGSGNTIYF.

V usage is TRBV11-2 and J usage is TRBJ2-7, with D perhaps TRBD1 (5 bases). Trimming took 3 bases from V and 0 from J, leaving 15 bases between them. Per the germline V gene, CDR1 is SGHAT and CDR2 is FQNNGV. The CDR3 is 16 amino acids. For the CDR3, the DNA is TGTGCCAGCAGCTTGGCTCGACAGAGTCGCTCCTACGAGCAGTACTTC. Encoded protein: CASSLARQSRSYEQYF.

This clonotype was counted at least ten times. The V gene is TRBV14, the J gene TRBJ2-3; no definite D call. CDR1 is SGHDN and CDR2 is FVKESK in the germline V gene. Trimming removed 4 bases at V and 4 bases at J, with 3 bases between. The CDR3 extends over 11 amino acids. The CDR3 loop is CASSRADTQYF. The CDR3 DNA sequence: TGTGCCAGCAGCCGGGCAGATACGCAGTATTTT.

Only a few counts were recorded for this clonotype. V gene TRBV12-3 or TRBV12-4 combines with J gene TRBJ2-7, with D tentatively TRBD1 (5 bases). The CDR3 length is 14 residues. Trimming stripped 3 bases from V and 0 bases from J, with 9 bases between. The CDR3 DNA is TGTGCCAGCAGTTTCCCAGGGATCTCCTACGAGCAGTACTTC. This codes for CASSFPGISYEQYF.

This chain connects TRBV20-1 to TRBJ2-7; TRBD1 or TRBD2 may be the D gene (5 bases each). Trimming pared 3 bases from V and 1 base from J, leaving 25 bases between. The CDR3 covers 18 residues. Germline CDR1 reads DFQATT; CDR2 reads SNEGSKA (reference sequence). The CDR3 here is CSASFFLSTRTRSYEQYF. The CDR3 nucleotides are TGCAGTGCTAGTTTCTTTCTTTCAACTAGGACACGTTCCTACGAGCAGTACTTC.

Only a few counts were recorded for this clonotype. The V call is TRBV24-1, the J call TRBJ2-3, with TRBD2 identical over 9 bases. This CDR3 contains 13 residues. J was trimmed by 0 bases and V by 12 bases; bases with no gene match: 3. CDR1 is KGHDR, CDR2 SFDVKD, per germline. The CDR3: CAAAGGSTDTQYF. The CDR3 DNA is TGTGCCGCCGCGGGGGGGAGCACAGATACGCAGTATTTT.

There are a few counts of this clonotype. The junction departs from the called germline gene at one end, perhaps through a read error. The chain employs TRBV20-1 and TRBJ1-1, with D unclear. CDR3 length: 16 residues. The germline CDR1 and CDR2 sequences are DFQATT and SNEGSKA (reference sequence). The CDR3 loop reads CSARDWGVRVNTEAFF. CDR3 DNA: TGCAGTGCTAGAGATTGGGGTGTGAGGGTGAATACTGAAGCTTTCTTT.

The gene calls are TRBV7-9 and TRBJ2-2; D is possibly TRBD1 (5 bases). This CDR3 is 14 amino acids long. Germline V lookup: CDR1 SEHNR, CDR2 FQNEAQ (reference sequence). Trimming cost V 6 bases and J 3 bases, with 11 bases left between them. The CDR3: CASSAQEHTGELFF. The DNA of the CDR3 is TGTGCCAGCAGTGCACAGGAGCACACCGGGGAGCTGTTTTTT.

The count of this clonotype is one. V usage is TRBV19 and J usage is TRBJ1-3; D is uncertain. V gave up 3 bases and J gave up 0 bases, with 6 bases separating them. The CDR3 spans 14 residues. Germline loops: CDR1 LNHDA, CDR2 SQIVND (reference sequence). The CDR3 protein is CASSMRASGNTIYF. For the CDR3, the DNA is TGTGCCAGTAGTATGAGAGCCTCTGGAAACACCATATATTTT.

A few counts support this clonotype. Here the CDR3 reads CASRLAGPATYEQYF. In DNA, the CDR3 is TGTGCCAGCAGATTAGCGGGACCCGCAACCTACGAGCAGTACTTC. The rearrangement uses TRBV6-2 or TRBV6-3 and TRBJ2-7, with 8 bases that match TRBD2. V dropped 6 bases and J dropped 2; count of bases not matched to a gene: 9. Germline lookup yields CDR1 MNHEY and CDR2 SVGEGT. CDR3 length equals 15 residues.

The sample holds a few counts of this clonotype. The chain employs TRBV3-1 and TRBJ1-1; D perhaps matches TRBD1 (5 bases). Germline values: CDR1 LGHDT, CDR2 YNNKEL (reference sequence). Trimming removed 2 bases at V and 6 bases at J, with 16 bases between. The length of the CDR3 is 15 residues. The CDR3 region is CASSQHQAQGAEAFF. CDR3 coding DNA: TGTGCCAGCAGCCAACACCAGGCCCAAGGGGCTGAAGCTTTCTTT.

The chain uses TRBV19 and TRBJ2-3, with 8 bases that match TRBD1. V dropped 10 bases and J dropped 2; count of bases not matched to a gene: 11. This CDR3 spans 15 amino acids. Germline CDR1 reads LNHDA; CDR2 reads SQIVND (reference sequence). The CDR3 region has the DNA TGTGCCACAGCCGTGGTGACAGGGGTCACAGATACGCAGTATTTT. The encoded protein is CATAVVTGVTDTQYF.

This clonotype was counted between two and nine times. The chain combines TRBV5-1 with TRBJ2-3; TRBD1 is a possible D gene (6 bases). Trimming took off 1 base at V and 6 bases at J, with 15 bases between the two ends. This CDR3 has 15 amino acids. Germline-derived CDR1 and CDR2 are SGHRS and YFSETQ. The DNA for the CDR3 is TGCGCCAGCAGCTTGATGGGGGCCGTGGTGGATACGCAGTATTTT. Protein: CASSLMGAVVDTQYF.

In its sample, this clonotype was seen many times. This rearrangement joins TRBV7-3 to TRBJ2-3; D unclear. This CDR3 is 12 amino acids long. Between the trimmed V and J ends, which lost 6 bases and 3 bases, there was a span of 7 bases. Germline CDR1 and CDR2: SGHTA and FQGTGA. The CDR3 DNA reads as TGTGCCAGCAGTCAGCTGACAGATACGCAGTATTTT. Encoded protein: CASSQLTDTQYF.

V gene TRBV5-4 combines with J gene TRBJ1-2, with TRBD1 matching 7 bases. Trimming took 4 bases from V and 0 from J; bases not matched to a gene: 6. The V gene's germline CDR1 is SGHNT and CDR2 YYREEE (reference sequence). The CDR3 is 15 amino acids. CDR3 in amino acids: CASSRDREANYGYTF. The CDR3 region has the DNA TGTGCCAGCAGCCGAGACAGGGAGGCTAACTATGGCTACACCTTC.

The V gene is TRBV10-3, the J gene TRBJ1-4; D perhaps matches TRBD1 (5 bases). Trimming shortened V by 4 bases and J by 8 bases, and 14 bases separated the two germline ends. Germline assignment: CDR1 ENHRY and CDR2 SYGVKD. The CDR3 loop spans 14 amino acids. CDR3 loop: CAISGAGSGEKLFF. CDR3 bases: TGTGCCATCAGTGGGGCAGGATCAGGGGAAAAACTGTTTTTT.